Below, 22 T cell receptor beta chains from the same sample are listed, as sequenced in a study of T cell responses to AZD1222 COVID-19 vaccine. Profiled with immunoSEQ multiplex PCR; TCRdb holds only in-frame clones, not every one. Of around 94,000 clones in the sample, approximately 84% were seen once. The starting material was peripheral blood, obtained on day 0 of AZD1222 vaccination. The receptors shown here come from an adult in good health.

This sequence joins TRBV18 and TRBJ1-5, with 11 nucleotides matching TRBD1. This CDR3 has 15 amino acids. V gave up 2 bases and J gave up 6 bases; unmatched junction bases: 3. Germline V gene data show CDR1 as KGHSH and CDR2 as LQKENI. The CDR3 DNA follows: TGTGCCAGCTCACCAGGGACAGGGGGTAGTCAGCCCCAGCATTTT. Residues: CASSPGTGGSQPQHF.

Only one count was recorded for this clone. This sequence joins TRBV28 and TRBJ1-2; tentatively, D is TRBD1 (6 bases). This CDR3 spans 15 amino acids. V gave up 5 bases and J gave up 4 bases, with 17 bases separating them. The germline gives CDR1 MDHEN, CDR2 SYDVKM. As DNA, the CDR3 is TGTGCCAGCAGTCCGCCCGGGGGGCGCATCTATGGCTACACCTTC. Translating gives CASSPPGGRIYGYTF.

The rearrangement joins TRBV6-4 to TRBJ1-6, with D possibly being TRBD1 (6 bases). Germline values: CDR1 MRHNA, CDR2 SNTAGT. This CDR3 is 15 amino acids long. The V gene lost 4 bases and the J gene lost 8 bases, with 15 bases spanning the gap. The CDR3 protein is CASSAQQGAHSPLHF. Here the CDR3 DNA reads TGTGCCAGCAGTGCCCAACAGGGTGCGCATTCACCCCTCCACTTT.

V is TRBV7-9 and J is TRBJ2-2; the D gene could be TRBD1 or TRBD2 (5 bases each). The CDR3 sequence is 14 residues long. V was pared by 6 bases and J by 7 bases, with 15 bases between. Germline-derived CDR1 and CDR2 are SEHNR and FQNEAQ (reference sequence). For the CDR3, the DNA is TGTGCCAGCAGTGTGTCCTCGGGGCGCGGGGAGCTGTTTTTT. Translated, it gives CASSVSSGRGELFF.

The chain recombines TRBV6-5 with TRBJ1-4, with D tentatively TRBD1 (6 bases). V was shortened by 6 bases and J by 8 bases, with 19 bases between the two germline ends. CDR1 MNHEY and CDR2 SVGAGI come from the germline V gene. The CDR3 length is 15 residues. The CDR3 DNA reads TGTGCCAGCAGCCGGCTGTGGGGGGGCCGGGAAAAACTGTTTTTT. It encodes CASSRLWGGREKLFF.

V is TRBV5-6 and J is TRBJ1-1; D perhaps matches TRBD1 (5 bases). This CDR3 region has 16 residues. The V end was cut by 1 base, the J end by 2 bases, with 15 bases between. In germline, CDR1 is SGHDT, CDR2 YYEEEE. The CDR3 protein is CASSLPHTGTNTEAFF. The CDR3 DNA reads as TGTGCCAGCAGCTTGCCCCATACAGGAACCAACACTGAAGCTTTCTTT. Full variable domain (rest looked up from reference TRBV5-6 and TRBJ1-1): DAGVTQSPTHLIKTRGQQVTLRCSPKSGHDTVSWYQQALGQGPQFIFQYYEEEERQRGNFPDRFSGHQFPNYSSELNVNALLLGDSALYLCASSLPHTGTNTEAFFGQGTRLTVV.

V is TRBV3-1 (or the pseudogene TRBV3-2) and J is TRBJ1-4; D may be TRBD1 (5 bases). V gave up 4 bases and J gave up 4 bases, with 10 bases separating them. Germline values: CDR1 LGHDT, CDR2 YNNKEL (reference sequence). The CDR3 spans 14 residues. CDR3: CASSPRDSNEKLFF. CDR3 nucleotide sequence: TGTGCCAGCAGCCCCAGAGACAGTAATGAAAAACTGTTTTTT.

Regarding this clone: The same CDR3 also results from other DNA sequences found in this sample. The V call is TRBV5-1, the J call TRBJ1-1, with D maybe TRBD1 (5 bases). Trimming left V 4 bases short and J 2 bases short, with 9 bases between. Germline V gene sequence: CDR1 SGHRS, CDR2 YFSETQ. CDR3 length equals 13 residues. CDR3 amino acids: CASSPRGNTEAFF. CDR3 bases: TGCGCCAGCAGCCCGAGGGGCAACACTGAAGCTTTCTTT.

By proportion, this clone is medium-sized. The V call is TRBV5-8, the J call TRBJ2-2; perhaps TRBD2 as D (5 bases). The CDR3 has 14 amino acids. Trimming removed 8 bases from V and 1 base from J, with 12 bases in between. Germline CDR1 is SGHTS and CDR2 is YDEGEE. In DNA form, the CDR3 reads TGTGCCAGTGACCTGGCGGGGAACACCGGGGAGCTGTTTTTT. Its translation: CASDLAGNTGELFF.

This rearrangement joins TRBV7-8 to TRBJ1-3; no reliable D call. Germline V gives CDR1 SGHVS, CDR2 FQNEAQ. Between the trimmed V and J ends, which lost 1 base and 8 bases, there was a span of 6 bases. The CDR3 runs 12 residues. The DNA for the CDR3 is TGTGCCAGCAGCTTAGAGACTCACACCATATATTTT. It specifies CASSLETHTIYF.

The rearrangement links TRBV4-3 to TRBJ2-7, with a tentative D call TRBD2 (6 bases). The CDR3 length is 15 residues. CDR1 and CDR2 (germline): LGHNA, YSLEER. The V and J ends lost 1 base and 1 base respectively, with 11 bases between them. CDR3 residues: CASSQAHGGSYEQYF. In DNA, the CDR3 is TGCGCCAGCAGCCAAGCTCACGGGGGATCCTACGAGCAGTACTTC.

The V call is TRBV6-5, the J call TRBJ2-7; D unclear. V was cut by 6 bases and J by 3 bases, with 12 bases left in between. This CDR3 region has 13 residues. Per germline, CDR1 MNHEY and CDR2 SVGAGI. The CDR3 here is CASSNTPIYEQYV. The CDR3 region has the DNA TGTGCCAGCAGCAATACACCGATCTACGAGCAGTACGTC.

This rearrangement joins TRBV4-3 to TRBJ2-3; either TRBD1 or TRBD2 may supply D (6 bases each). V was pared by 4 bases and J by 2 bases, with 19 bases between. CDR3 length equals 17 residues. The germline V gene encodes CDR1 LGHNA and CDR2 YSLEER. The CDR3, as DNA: TGCGCCAGCAGCCGGGGGGCAGGGGCAGGTCCCACAGATACGCAGTATTTT. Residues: CASSRGAGAGPTDTQYF.

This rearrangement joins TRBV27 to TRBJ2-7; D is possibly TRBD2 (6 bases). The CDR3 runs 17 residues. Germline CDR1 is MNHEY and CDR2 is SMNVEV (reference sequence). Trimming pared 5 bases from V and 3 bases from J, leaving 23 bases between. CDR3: CASSTYTLRGIFYEQYV. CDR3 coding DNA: TGTGCCAGCAGTACATACACATTACGGGGGATTTTCTACGAGCAGTACGTC.

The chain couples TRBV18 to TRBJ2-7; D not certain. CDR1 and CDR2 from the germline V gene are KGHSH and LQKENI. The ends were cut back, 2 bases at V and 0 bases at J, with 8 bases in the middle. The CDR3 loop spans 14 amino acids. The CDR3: CASSPYQSSYEQYF. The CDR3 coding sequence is TGTGCCAGCTCACCATACCAAAGCTCCTACGAGCAGTACTTC. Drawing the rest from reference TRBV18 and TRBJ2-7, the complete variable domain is NAGVMQNPRHLVRRRGQEARLRCSPMKGHSHVYWYRQLPEEGLKFMVYLQKENIIDESGMPKERFSAEFPKEGPSILRIQQVVRGDSAAYFCASSPYQSSYEQYFGPGTRLTVT.

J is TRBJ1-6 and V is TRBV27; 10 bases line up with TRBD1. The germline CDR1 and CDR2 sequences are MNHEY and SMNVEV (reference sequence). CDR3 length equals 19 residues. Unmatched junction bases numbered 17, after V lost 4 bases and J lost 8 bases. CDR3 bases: TGTGCCAGCAGTTCTGAGGGACAGGGGCGTGAATATATGGATTCACCCCTCCACTTT. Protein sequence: CASSSEGQGREYMDSPLHF.

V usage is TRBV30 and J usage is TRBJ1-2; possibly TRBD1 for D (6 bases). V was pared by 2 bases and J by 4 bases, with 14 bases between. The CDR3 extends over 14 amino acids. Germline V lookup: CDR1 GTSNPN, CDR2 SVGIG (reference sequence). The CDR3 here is CAWSRQQGIYGYTF. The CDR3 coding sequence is TGTGCCTGGAGTCGACAACAGGGCATCTATGGCTACACCTTC.

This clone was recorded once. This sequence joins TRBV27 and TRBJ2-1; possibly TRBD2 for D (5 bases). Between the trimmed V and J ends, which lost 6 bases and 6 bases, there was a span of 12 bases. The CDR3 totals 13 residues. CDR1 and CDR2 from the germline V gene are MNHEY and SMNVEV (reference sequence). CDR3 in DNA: TGTGCCAGCAGGGGAGAACCCCTCAATGAGCAGTTCTTC. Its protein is CASRGEPLNEQFF.

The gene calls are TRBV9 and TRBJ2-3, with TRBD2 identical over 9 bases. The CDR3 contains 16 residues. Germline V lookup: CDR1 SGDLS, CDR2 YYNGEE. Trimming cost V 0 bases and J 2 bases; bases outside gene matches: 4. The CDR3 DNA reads TGTGCCAGCAGCGTAGGTGCGGGGGGGACCACAGATACGCAGTATTTT. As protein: CASSVGAGGTTDTQYF.

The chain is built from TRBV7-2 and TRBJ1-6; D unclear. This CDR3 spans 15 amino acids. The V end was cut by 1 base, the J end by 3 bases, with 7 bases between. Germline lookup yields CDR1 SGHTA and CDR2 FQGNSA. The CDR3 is CASSLGAGYNSPLHF. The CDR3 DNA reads TGTGCCAGCAGCTTAGGGGCGGGCTATAATTCACCCCTCCACTTT. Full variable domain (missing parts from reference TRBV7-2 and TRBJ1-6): GAGVSQSPSNKVTEKGKDVELRCDPISGHTALYWYRQSLGQGLEFLIYFQGNSAPDKSGLPSDRFSAERTGGSVSTLTIQRTQQEDSAVYLCASSLGAGYNSPLHFGNGTRLTVT.

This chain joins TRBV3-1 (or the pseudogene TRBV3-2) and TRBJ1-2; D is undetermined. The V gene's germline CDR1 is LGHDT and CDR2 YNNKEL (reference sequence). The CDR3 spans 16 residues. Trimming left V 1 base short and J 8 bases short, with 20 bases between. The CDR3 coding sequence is TGTGCCAGCAGCCAAGTGGGAGCAACCGGGAGCTACGGCTACACCTTC. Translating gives CASSQVGATGSYGYTF.

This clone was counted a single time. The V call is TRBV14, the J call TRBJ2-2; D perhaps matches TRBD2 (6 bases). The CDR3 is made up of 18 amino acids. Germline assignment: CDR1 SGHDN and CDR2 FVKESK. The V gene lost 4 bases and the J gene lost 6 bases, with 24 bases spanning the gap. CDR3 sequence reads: CASSRLQGGGGGAGELFF. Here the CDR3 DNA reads TGTGCCAGCAGCCGACTCCAGGGCGGAGGCGGAGGGGCCGGGGAGCTGTTTTTT.